These T cell receptor beta chains were read from a single sample in a study of cytomegalovirus exposure and HLA in healthy donors. Clones were sequenced by immunoSEQ multiplex PCR, and TCRdb holds only the in-frame ones, with some missing. Seen here are about 43,000 clones, under 65% observed once, and the top ten hold roughly 8.9%. The material sequenced was PBMCs. These receptor sequences come from a human donor in good health. Each CDR3 is given with its conserved first and last residue. The D gene is left open where the match is weak. A row's size may be missing; if present it is once, few, many or a size class.

NA,TRBJ1-5,TRBD1,TRBV5-6,CASSRTGDQGNQPQHF,TGTGCCAGCAGCAGAACAGGGGATCAGGGCAATCAGCCCCAGCATTTT
NA,TRBJ2-7,NA,TRBV6-6,CASSTALRYEQYF,TGTGCCAGCAGTACTGCCTTACGGTACGAGCAGTACTTC
NA,TRBJ1-1,NA,TRBV7-2,CASSPYYEAFF,TGTGCCAGCAGCCCATACTATGAAGCTTTCTTT
few,TRBJ1-1,TRBD1,TRBV5-1,CASSRPGTGATTEAFF,TGCGCCAGCAGCCGTCCCGGGACAGGGGCGACCACTGAAGCTTTCTTT
NA,TRBJ1-5,NA,TRBV5-6,CASSKQKEPQHF,TGTGCCAGCAGCAAACAGAAGGAGCCCCAGCATTTT
few,TRBJ1-1,NA,TRBV5-1,CASSLEFGSTEAFF,TGCGCCAGCAGCTTGGAATTTGGGAGTACTGAAGCTTTCTTT
NA,TRBJ1-2,NA,TRBV5-1,CASSKTQGTYGYTF,TGCGCCAGCAGTAAGACGCAGGGGACCTATGGCTACACCTTC
few,TRBJ2-7,TRBD2,TRBV7-2,CASSLLAGGQGEQYF,TGTGCCAGCAGCTTACTAGCGGGGGGGCAGGGCGAGCAGTACTTC
NA,TRBJ2-5,NA,TRBV9,CASSPSPRETQYF,TGTGCCAGCAGCCCATCCCCCCGGGAGACCCAGTACTTC
few,TRBJ1-4,NA,TRBV15,CATTHPTGTNEKLFF,TGTGCCACCACCCACCCCACAGGGACTAATGAAAAACTGTTTTTT
few,TRBJ2-1,TRBD1,TRBV2,CASSERQGDNEQFF,TGTGCCAGCAGTGAAAGGCAGGGGGACAATGAGCAGTTCTTC
NA,TRBJ1-2,NA,TRBV4-2,CASSQESRARRYGYTF,TGTGCCAGCAGCCAAGAATCGAGGGCCCGTCGTTATGGCTACACCTTC
few,TRBJ2-5,NA,TRBV2,CASRIFAEETQYF,TGTGCCAGCAGAATCTTTGCGGAAGAGACCCAGTACTTC
few,TRBJ1-2,TRBD1,TRBV10-3,CAAMTGALDGYTF,TGTGCCGCTATGACAGGGGCATTGGATGGCTACACCTTC
NA,TRBJ1-6,TRBD1,TRBV5-4,CASSGTGSSDDSPLHF,TGTGCCAGCAGCGGGACAGGTTCTTCGGATGATTCACCCCTCCACTTT
few,TRBJ1-4,NA,TRBV7-2,CASTQGLNEKLFF,TGTGCCAGCACTCAGGGCCTCAACGAAAAACTGTTTTTT
few,TRBJ2-2,TRBD1,TRBV5-1,CASSQGGTGSITGELFF,TGCGCCAGCAGCCAAGGAGGGACAGGGTCGATCACCGGGGAGCTGTTTTTT
few,TRBJ1-2,NA,TRBV28,CASSPRRDYGYTF,TGTGCCAGCAGTCCCCGCAGGGACTATGGCTACACCTTC
NA,TRBJ2-3,NA,TRBV14,CASSPGDRKTFPDTQYF,TGTGCCAGCAGCCCAGGAGACAGGAAGACTTTTCCAGATACGCAGTATTTT
NA,TRBJ1-4,TRBD1,TRBV7-6,CASSLNRDSGEKLFF,TGTGCCAGCAGCTTAAACCGGGACAGCGGTGAAAAACTGTTTTTT
NA,TRBJ1-6,NA,TRBV9,CASSTTSAPLHF,TGTGCCAGCAGCACCACGAGTGCACCCCTCCACTTT
NA,TRBJ1-6,NA,TRBV15,CATSRGAGLSYNSPLHF,TGTGCCACCAGCAGAGGGGCGGGCTTATCCTATAATTCACCCCTCCACTTT
NA,TRBJ1-2,NA,TRBV11-2,CASSSGFGVTYGYTF,TGTGCCAGCAGCTCCGGGTTCGGTGTAACCTATGGCTACACCTTC
few,TRBJ1-6,TRBD1,TRBV4-3,CASSQRGQGPNSPLHF,TGCGCCAGCAGCCAAAGGGGACAGGGGCCTAATTCACCCCTCCACTTT
once,TRBJ2-3,TRBD2,TRBV30,CAWSAGTSWDTQYF,TGTGCCTGGAGCGCCGGGACTAGCTGGGATACGCAGTATTTT
NA,TRBJ2-7,TRBD2,TRBV30,CAWSKVAGGYEQYF,TGTGCCTGGAGTAAAGTAGCGGGGGGCTACGAGCAGTACTTC
NA,TRBJ1-2,TRBD1,TRBV11-2,CASSLSTGAFNYGYTF,TGTGCCAGCAGCTTATCGACAGGGGCCTTTAACTATGGCTACACCTTC
NA,TRBJ2-3,TRBD2,TRBV5-4,CASRKGGGGSDTQYF,TGTGCCAGCAGGAAGGGCGGGGGAGGGTCAGATACGCAGTATTTT
NA,TRBJ2-1,TRBD2,TRBV6-5,CASSYPQGGDNEQFF,TGTGCCAGCAGTTACCCCCAGGGAGGGGACAATGAGCAGTTCTTC
NA,TRBJ1-5,TRBD1,TRBV2,CASSNGQGDQPQHF,TGTGCCAGCAGTAATGGACAGGGCGATCAGCCCCAGCATTTT
NA,TRBJ1-4,TRBD1,TRBV30,CAWSLKQGLNEKLFF,TGTGCCTGGAGTCTTAAACAGGGGTTAAATGAAAAACTGTTTTTT
NA,TRBJ1-4,TRBD1,TRBV5-1,CASSGTGSANEKLFF,TGCGCCAGCAGCGGGACAGGGTCGGCTAATGAAAAACTGTTTTTT
NA,TRBJ1-5,TRBD1,TRBV7-8,CASSLTTGTRPQHF,TGTGCCAGCAGCCTCACGACAGGGACCCGGCCCCAGCATTTT
once,TRBJ2-7,NA,TRBV4-2,CASSQLDRNYEQYF,TGTGCCAGCAGCCAACTAGACAGGAACTACGAGCAGTACTTC
NA,TRBJ2-2,NA,TRBV5-4,CASSLGTANTGELFF,TGTGCCAGCAGCTTGGGGACAGCGAACACCGGGGAGCTGTTTTTT
NA,TRBJ2-7,NA,TRBV4-1,CASSQLRDAVYEQYF,TGCGCCAGCAGCCAACTCAGGGATGCAGTGTACGAGCAGTACTTC
NA,TRBJ1-5,NA,TRBV2,CASKAGAVSNQPQHF,TGTGCCAGCAAAGCGGGGGCAGTAAGCAATCAGCCCCAGCATTTT
NA,TRBJ2-7,NA,TRBV5-1,CASSIQGLYEQYF,TGCGCCAGCAGCATACAGGGTCTCTACGAGCAGTACTTC
few,TRBJ2-3,NA,TRBV18,CASSPPGRGSTDTQYF,TGTGCCAGCTCACCACCGGGAAGGGGAAGCACAGATACGCAGTATTTT
NA,TRBJ2-7,TRBD2,TRBV27,CASSFTAAGGYEQYF,TGTGCCAGCAGTTTCACGGCAGCGGGGGGGTACGAGCAGTACTTC
few,TRBJ2-1,TRBD2,TRBV7-2,CASGPWRGAINEQFF,TGTGCCAGCGGTCCGTGGCGGGGGGCTATCAATGAGCAGTTCTTC
few,TRBJ2-7,NA,TRBV7-2,CASSLAPTPGYEQYF,TGTGCCAGCAGCTTAGCGCCCACCCCGGGCTACGAGCAGTACTTC
NA,TRBJ1-5,TRBD1,TRBV30,CAWSVTGPRGDQPQHF,TGTGCCTGGAGTGTGACAGGGCCGAGGGGGGATCAGCCCCAGCATTTT
NA,TRBJ2-1,TRBD1,TRBV5-4,CASSSPGQNYNEQFF,TGTGCCAGCAGCTCTCCGGGACAGAACTACAATGAGCAGTTCTTC
NA,TRBJ1-1,TRBD1,TRBV2,CASSVAGGTEAFF,TGTGCCAGCAGTGTTGCAGGGGGAACTGAAGCTTTCTTT
NA,TRBJ2-7,NA,TRBV28,CASSPAGNYEQYF,TGTGCCAGTAGCCCAGCGGGTAACTACGAGCAGTACTTC